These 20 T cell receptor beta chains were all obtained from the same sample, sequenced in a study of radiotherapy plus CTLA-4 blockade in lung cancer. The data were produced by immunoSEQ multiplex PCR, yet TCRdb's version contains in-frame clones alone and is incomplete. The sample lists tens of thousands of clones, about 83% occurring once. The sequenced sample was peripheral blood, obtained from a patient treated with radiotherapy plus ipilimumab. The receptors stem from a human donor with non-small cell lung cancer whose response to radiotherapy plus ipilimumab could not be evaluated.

The CDR3 region is CASSLGFRGGNEQFF. CDR3 sequence (DNA): TGTGCCAGCAGCTTGGGGTTCAGGGGTGGGAATGAGCAGTTCTTC. V usage is TRBV7-2 and J usage is TRBJ2-1, with D possibly matching TRBD1 (6 bases). The CDR3 consists of 15 residues. Germline-derived CDR1 and CDR2 are SGHTA and FQGNSA. Between the trimmed V and J ends, which lost 3 bases and 7 bases, there was a span of 16 bases.

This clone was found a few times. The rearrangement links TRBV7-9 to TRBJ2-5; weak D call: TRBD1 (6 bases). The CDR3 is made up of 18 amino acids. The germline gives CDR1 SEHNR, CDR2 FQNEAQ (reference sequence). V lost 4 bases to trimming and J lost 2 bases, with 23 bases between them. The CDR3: CASSSRGGSRGSQETQYF. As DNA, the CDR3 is TGTGCCAGCAGCTCCCGAGGGGGAAGCCGAGGCTCTCAAGAGACCCAGTACTTC.

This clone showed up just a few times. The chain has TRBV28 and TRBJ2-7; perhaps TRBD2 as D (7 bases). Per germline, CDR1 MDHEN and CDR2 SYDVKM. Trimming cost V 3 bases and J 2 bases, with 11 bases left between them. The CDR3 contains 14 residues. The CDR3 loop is CASSFGGRTYEQYF. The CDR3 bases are TGTGCCAGCAGTTTCGGGGGGCGAACCTACGAGCAGTACTTC.

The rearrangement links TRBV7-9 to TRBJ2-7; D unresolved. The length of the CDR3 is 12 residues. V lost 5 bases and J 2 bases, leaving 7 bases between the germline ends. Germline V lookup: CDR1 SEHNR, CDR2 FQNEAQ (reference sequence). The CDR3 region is CASSPPTYEQYF. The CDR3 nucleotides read TGTGCCAGCAGCCCCCCAACCTACGAGCAGTACTTC.

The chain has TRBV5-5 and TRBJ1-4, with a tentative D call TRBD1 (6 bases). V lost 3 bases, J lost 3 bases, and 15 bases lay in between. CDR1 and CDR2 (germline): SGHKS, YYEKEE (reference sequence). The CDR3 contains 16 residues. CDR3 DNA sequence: TGTGCCAGCAGCTCCCGTCGGACAGACTCTAATGAAAAACTGTTTTTT. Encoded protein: CASSSRRTDSNEKLFF. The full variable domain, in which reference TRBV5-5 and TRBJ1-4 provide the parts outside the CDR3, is DAGVTQSPTHLIKTRGQQVTLRCSPISGHKSVSWYQQVLGQGPQFIFQYYEKEERGRGNFPDRFSARQFPNYSSELNVNALLLGDSALYLCASSSRRTDSNEKLFFGSGTQLSVL.

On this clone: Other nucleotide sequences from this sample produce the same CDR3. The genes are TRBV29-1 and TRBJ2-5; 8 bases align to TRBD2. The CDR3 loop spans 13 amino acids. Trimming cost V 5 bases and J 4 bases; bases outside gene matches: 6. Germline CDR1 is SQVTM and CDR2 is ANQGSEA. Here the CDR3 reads CSVYGLAGETQYF. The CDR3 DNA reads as TGCAGCGTTTACGGACTAGCTGGAGAGACCCAGTACTTC. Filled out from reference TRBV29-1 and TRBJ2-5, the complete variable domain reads SAVISQKPSRDICQRGTSLTIQCQVDSQVTMMFWYRQQPGQSLTLIATANQGSEATYESGFVIDKFPISRPNLTFSTLTVSNMSPEDSSIYLCSVYGLAGETQYFGPGTRLLVL.

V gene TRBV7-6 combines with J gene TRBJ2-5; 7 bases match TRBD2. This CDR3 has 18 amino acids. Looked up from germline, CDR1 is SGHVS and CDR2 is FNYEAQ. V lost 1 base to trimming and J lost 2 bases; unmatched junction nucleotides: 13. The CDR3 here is CASSLVRRALAQQETQYF. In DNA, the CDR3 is TGTGCCAGCAGCTTAGTCCGTCGCGCACTAGCGCAGCAAGAGACCCAGTACTTC.

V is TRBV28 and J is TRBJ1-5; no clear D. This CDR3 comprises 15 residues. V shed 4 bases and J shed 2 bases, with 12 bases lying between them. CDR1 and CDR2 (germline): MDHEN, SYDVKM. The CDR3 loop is CASSSGSGGNQPQHF. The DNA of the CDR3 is TGTGCCAGCAGTTCTGGGAGCGGCGGCAATCAGCCCCAGCATTTT. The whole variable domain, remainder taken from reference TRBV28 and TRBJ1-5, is DVKVTQSSRYLVKRTGEKVFLECVQDMDHENMFWYRQDPGLGLRLIYFSYDVKMKEKGDIPEGYSVSREKKERFSLILESASTNQTSMYLCASSSGSGGNQPQHFGDGTRLSIL.

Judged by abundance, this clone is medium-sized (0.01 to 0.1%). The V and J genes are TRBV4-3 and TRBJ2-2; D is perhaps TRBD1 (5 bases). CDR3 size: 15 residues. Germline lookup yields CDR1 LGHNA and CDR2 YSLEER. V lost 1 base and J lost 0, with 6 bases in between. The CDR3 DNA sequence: TGCGCCAGCAGCCAAGGACAGTCGAACACCGGGGAGCTGTTTTTT. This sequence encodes CASSQGQSNTGELFF.

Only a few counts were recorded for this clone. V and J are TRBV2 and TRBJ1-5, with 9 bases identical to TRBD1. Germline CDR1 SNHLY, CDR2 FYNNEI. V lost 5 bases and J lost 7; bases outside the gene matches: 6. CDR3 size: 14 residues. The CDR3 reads CASSLQGARQPQHF. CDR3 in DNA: TGTGCCAGCAGTTTACAGGGGGCAAGGCAGCCCCAGCATTTT.

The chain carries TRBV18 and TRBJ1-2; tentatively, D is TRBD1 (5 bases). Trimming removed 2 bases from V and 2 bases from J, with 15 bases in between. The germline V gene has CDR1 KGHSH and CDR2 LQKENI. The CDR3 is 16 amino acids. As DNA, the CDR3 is TGTGCCAGCTCACCATCGATTAGGGGAGGGAACTATGGCTACACCTTC. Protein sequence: CASSPSIRGGNYGYTF.

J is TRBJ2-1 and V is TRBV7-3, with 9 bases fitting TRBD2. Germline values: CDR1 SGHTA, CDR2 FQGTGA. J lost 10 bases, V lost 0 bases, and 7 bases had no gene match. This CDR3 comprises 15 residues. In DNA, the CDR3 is TGTGCCAGCAGCTTAACAGTAGCGGGAGTGGGCGAGCAGTTCTTC. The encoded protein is CASSLTVAGVGEQFF.

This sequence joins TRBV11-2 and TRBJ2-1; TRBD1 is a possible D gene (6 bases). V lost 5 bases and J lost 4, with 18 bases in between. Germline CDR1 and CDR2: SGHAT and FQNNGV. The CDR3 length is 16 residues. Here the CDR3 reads CASSPAKLGGYNEQFF. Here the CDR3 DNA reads TGTGCCAGCAGCCCAGCGAAACTAGGGGGTTACAATGAGCAGTTCTTC.

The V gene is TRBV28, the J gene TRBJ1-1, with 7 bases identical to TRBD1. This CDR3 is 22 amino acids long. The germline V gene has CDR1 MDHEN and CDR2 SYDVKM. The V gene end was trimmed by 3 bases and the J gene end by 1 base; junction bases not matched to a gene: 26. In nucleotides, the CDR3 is TGTGCCAGCAGTTTCTCGTATGGTACCTTGAGGGTAGGGGGCGGGACGAACACTGAAGCTTTCTTT. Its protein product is CASSFSYGTLRVGGGTNTEAFF.

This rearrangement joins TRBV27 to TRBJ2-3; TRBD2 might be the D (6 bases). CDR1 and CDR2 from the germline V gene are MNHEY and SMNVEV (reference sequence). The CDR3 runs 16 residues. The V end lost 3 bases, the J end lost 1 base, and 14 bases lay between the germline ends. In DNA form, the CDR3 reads TGTGCCAGCAGTTTTGGGTACGGGAGCGGCACAGATACGCAGTATTTT. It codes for CASSFGYGSGTDTQYF.

CDR3 sequence: CASSPYQGAETEAFF. The DNA of the CDR3 is TGTGCCAGCAGCCCATATCAGGGGGCGGAAACTGAAGCTTTCTTT. V usage is TRBV27 and J usage is TRBJ1-1; 8 positions match TRBD1. The junction had 11 bases not matched to a gene; V was cut back by 6 bases and J by 5 bases. The CDR3 runs 15 residues. The V gene's germline CDR1 is MNHEY and CDR2 SMNVEV (reference sequence).

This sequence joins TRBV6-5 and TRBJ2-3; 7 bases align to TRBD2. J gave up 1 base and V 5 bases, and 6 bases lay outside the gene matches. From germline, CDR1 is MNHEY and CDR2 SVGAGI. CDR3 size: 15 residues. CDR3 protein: CASSGKSGGTDTQYF. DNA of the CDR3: TGTGCCAGCAGTGGTAAAAGCGGGGGCACAGATACGCAGTATTTT.

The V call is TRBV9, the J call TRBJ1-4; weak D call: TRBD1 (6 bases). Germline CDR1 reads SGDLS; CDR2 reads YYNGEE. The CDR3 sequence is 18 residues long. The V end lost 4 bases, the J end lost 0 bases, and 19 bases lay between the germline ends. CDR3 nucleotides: TGTGCCAGCAGCCCTAGTCCGGGACACGCAACAACTAATGAAAAACTGTTTTTT. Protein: CASSPSPGHATTNEKLFF.

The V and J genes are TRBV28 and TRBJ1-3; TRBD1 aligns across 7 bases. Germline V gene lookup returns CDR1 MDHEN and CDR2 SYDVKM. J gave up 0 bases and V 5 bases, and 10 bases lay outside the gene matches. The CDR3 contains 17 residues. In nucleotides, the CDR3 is TGTGCCAGCAGTCCTGAGGACAGGATCCACTCTGGAAACACCATATATTTT. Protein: CASSPEDRIHSGNTIYF.

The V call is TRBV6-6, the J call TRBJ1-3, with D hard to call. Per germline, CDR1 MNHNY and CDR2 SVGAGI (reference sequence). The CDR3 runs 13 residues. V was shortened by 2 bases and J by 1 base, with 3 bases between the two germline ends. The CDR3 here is CASSYESGNTIYF. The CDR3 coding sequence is TGTGCCAGCAGTTACGAGTCTGGAAACACCATATATTTT.